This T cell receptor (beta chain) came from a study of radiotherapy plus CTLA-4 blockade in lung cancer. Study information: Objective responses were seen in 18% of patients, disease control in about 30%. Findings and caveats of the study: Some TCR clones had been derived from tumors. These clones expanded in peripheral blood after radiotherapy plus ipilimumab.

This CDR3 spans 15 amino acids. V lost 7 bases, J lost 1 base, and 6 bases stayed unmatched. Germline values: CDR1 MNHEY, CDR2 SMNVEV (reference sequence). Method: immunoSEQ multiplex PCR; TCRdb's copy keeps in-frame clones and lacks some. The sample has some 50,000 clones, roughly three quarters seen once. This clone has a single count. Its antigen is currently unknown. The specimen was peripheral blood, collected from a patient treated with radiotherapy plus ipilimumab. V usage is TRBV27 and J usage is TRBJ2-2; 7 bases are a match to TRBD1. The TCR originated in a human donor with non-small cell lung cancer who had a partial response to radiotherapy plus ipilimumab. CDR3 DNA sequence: TGTGCCAGCATGAGGGGGCGAATGAACACCGGGGAGCTGTTTTTT. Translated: CASMRGRMNTGELFF.